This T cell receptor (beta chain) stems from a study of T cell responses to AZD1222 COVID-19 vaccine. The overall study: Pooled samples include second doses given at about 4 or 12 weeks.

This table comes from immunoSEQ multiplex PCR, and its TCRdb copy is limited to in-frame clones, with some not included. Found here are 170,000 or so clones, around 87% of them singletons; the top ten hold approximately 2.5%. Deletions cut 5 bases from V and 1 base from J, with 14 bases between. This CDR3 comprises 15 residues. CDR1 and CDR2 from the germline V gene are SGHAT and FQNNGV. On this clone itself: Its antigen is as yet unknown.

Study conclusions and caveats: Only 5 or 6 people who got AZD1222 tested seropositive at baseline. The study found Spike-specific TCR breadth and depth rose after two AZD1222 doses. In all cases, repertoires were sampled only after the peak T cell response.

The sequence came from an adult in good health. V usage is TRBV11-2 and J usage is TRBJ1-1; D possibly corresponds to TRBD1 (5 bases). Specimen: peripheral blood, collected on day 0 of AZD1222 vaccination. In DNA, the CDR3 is TGTGCCAGCAGCGTTCTCGGGGACGGGAACACTGAAGCTTTCTTT. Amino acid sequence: CASSVLGDGNTEAFF.